Below are 17 T cell receptor beta chains sequenced from a single sample in a study of identical twins. TCRdb re-derived calls from the 5' RACE reads in MiXCR, one entry per CDR3 protein. Of roughly 250,000 distinct CDR3 sequences in the sample, 7% were seen once. The same sample was also studied in work on yellow fever vaccine responses in identical twins.

Sequencing input: memory (CD45RO+) T cells sorted from blood. The origin of the receptors is a woman aged 18-29 years in good health.

The chain combines TRBV24-1 with TRBJ2-3; 11 bases map to TRBD2. V was clipped by 0 bases and J by 11 bases; unmatched bases: 3. The CDR3 contains 14 residues. Germline V lookup: CDR1 KGHDR, CDR2 SFDVKD. CDR3 bases: TGTGCCACCAGTGATTTGAGACTAGCGGGATTGCAGTATTTT. Amino acid sequence: CATSDLRLAGLQYF.

This clonotype was seen at least ten times. CDR3: CASSPIDRGSYGYTF. CDR3 DNA sequence: TGTGCCAGCAGTCCTATAGACAGGGGGTCCTATGGCTACACCTTC. J is TRBJ1-2 and V is TRBV12-3 or TRBV12-4; 9 bases are a match to TRBD1. J gave up 4 bases and V 5 bases, and 8 bases lay outside the gene matches. This CDR3 spans 15 amino acids.

This clonotype was counted ten times or more. The chain links TRBV6-1 to TRBJ1-6; TRBD1 agrees at 9 bases. The germline V gene encodes CDR1 MNHNS and CDR2 SASEGT. The J segment lost 2 bases and the V segment lost 9 bases, leaving 11 bases of the junction unmatched. The CDR3 is 17 residues long. CDR3 amino acids: CASTRTGVIPYNSPLHF. The CDR3 DNA reads as TGTGCCAGTACCCGGACAGGGGTCATCCCCTATAATTCACCCCTCCACTTT.

The chain combines TRBV11-2 with TRBJ2-2; D not resolved. The germline gives CDR1 SGHAT, CDR2 FQNNGV. The CDR3 is made up of 14 amino acids. V was cut by 11 bases and J by 6 bases, with 19 bases left in between. CDR3 nucleotide sequence: TGTGCCGCCAGCAGCTTAAGGGTCCCCGGGGAGCTGTTTTTT. It yields the protein CAASSLRVPGELFF.

This clonotype was observed a few times. The gene calls are TRBV9 and TRBJ2-7, with unresolved D. V gave up 0 bases and J gave up 3 bases, with 7 bases separating them. The germline gives CDR1 SGDLS, CDR2 YYNGEE. The CDR3 spans 13 residues. The CDR3 coding sequence is TGTGCCAGCAGCGTAGACGGAGTCTACGAGCAGTACTTC. Its translation is CASSVDGVYEQYF.

This clonotype appeared a few times. The chain combines TRBV24-1 with TRBJ1-5; TRBD1 might be the D (5 bases). The CDR3 covers 14 residues. V gave up 2 bases and J gave up 3 bases, with 7 bases separating them. Germline CDR1 reads KGHDR; CDR2 reads SFDVKD. CDR3 sequence: CATSDSGFNQPQHF. CDR3 sequence (DNA): TGTGCCACCAGTGATTCAGGGTTCAATCAGCCCCAGCATTTT.

The chain carries TRBV20-1 and TRBJ2-1; 8 positions match TRBD2. The CDR3 loop spans 14 amino acids. Germline V gives CDR1 DFQATT, CDR2 SNEGSKA (reference sequence). V lost 6 bases to trimming and J lost 7 bases; unmatched junction nucleotides: 11. CDR3 DNA sequence: TGCAGTGCCCGGGGGGGGAACCGGGGGAATGAGCAGTTCTTC. This gives the protein CSARGGNRGNEQFF.

The table lists this clonotype with a few counts. The chain is built from TRBV12-3 or TRBV12-4 and TRBJ1-5, with D possibly matching TRBD1 (5 bases). The CDR3 extends over 14 amino acids. With 7 bases removed from V and 4 bases from J, the gap between germline ends came to 14 bases. Written as DNA, the CDR3 is TGTGCCAGCACCGGGGGGGGTCGGAATCAGCCCCAGCATTTT. Translating it yields CASTGGGRNQPQHF.

The DNA for the CDR3 is TGTGCCAGCAGTGCGGACTACGAGCAGTACTTC. Translated, it gives CASSADYEQYF. The genes are TRBV12-3 or TRBV12-4 and TRBJ2-7, with D unresolved. This CDR3 region has 11 residues. The ends were cut back, 5 bases at V and 3 bases at J, with 5 bases in the middle.

The sample holds a few counts of this clonotype. This rearrangement joins TRBV6-1 to TRBJ2-5; 8 bases map to TRBD1. The CDR3 is made up of 14 amino acids. J gave up 4 bases and V 6 bases, and 7 bases lay outside the gene matches. Germline values: CDR1 MNHNS, CDR2 SASEGT. DNA for the CDR3: TGTGCCAGCAGCTGGGACAGGTCCGTAGAGACCCAGTACTTC. It encodes CASSWDRSVETQYF.

The chain joins TRBV28 to TRBJ2-7, with D tentatively TRBD2 (5 bases). The length of the CDR3 is 12 residues. CDR1 MDHEN and CDR2 SYDVKM come from the germline V gene. With 7 bases removed from V and 9 bases from J, the gap between germline ends came to 16 bases. CDR3 protein: CASTDSAGGQYF. CDR3 coding DNA: TGTGCCAGCACGGACTCCGCCGGCGGGCAGTACTTC.

A few counts support this clonotype. The V and J genes are TRBV28 and TRBJ2-1, with TRBD2 matching over 11 bases. CDR1 is MDHEN and CDR2 is SYDVKM in the germline V gene. The CDR3 sequence is 15 residues long. The trim removed 5 bases at V and 5 bases at J, leaving 5 bases unmatched. This chain's CDR3 is CASSGPGLADNEQFF. For the CDR3, the DNA is TGTGCCAGCAGTGGTCCGGGACTAGCGGACAATGAGCAGTTCTTC.

This clonotype was recorded a few times. The chain joins TRBV29-1 to TRBJ2-6; D gene ambiguous. V lost 0 bases, J lost 0 bases, and 9 bases lay in between. The CDR3 sequence is 16 residues long. Germline V CDR1 and CDR2: SQVTM, ANQGSEA. CDR3 amino acids: CSVEDGWISGANVLTF. CDR3 nucleotide sequence: TGCAGCGTTGAAGATGGTTGGATCTCTGGGGCCAACGTCCTGACTTTC.

The table lists this clonotype with many counts. The rearrangement uses TRBV3-1 and TRBJ1-2; 10 bases map to TRBD1. The J segment lost 6 bases and the V segment lost 2 bases, leaving 6 bases of the junction unmatched. The V gene's germline CDR1 is LGHDT and CDR2 YNNKEL (reference sequence). CDR3 length: 15 residues. The CDR3 region has the DNA TGTGCCAGCAGCCAATTTGGGACAGGGGCTAATGGCTACACCTTC. Translation gives CASSQFGTGANGYTF.

This clonotype was picked up a small number of times. The genes are TRBV3-1 and TRBJ2-5; perhaps TRBD1 as D (7 bases). The ends were cut back, 11 bases at V and 2 bases at J, with 21 bases in the middle. Germline CDR1 and CDR2: LGHDT and YNNKEL (reference sequence). The CDR3 is 15 amino acids. CDR3 residues: CASQRRDRRQETQYF. The CDR3, as DNA: TGTGCCTCTCAGAGGCGGGACAGAAGACAAGAGACCCAGTACTTC.

The CDR3 DNA sequence: TGTGCCAGCAGCCCTGTGGGGGGCACAGATACGCAGTATTTT. This encodes CASSPVGGTDTQYF. V gene TRBV3-1 combines with J gene TRBJ2-3; D is possibly TRBD1 or TRBD2 (5 bases each). CDR3 length: 14 residues. V was shortened by 4 bases and J by 1 base, with 9 bases between the two germline ends. Germline V CDR1 and CDR2: LGHDT, YNNKEL (reference sequence).

The table lists this clonotype with a few counts. V usage is TRBV7-2 and J usage is TRBJ2-1; D is uncertain. V lost 5 bases, J lost 7 bases, and 12 bases lay in between. The CDR3 loop spans 13 amino acids. The germline V gene encodes CDR1 SGHTA and CDR2 FQGNSA. The CDR3 region has the DNA TGTGCCAGCAGCAACGGGCCTCAGAATGAGCAGTTCTTC. It codes for CASSNGPQNEQFF.